This T cell receptor (beta chain) was retrieved from a study of CD8 T cells in ankylosing spondylitis. Study observations and caveats: Prior work had noted some motif variants in reactive arthritis blood and synovial fluid. Researchers reportedly found disease-linked clones significantly enriched in matched ankylosing spondylitis synovial fluid. Disease-linked clones had a CD8+ phenotype and relatively low frequency in peripheral blood. A TCR beta motif of several highly homologous variants seemed to mark ankylosing spondylitis blood.

The CDR3 spans 15 residues. CDR1 and CDR2 (germline): MNHEY, SVGAGI. The V end lost 4 bases, the J end lost 11 bases, and 18 bases lay between the germline ends. Of note for this clonotype: Its antigen is not identified.

Via MiXCR, TCRdb re-called the 5' RACE reads, giving one row per CDR3 protein. The table lists 150,000 or so distinct CDR3 sequences, roughly 10% of them singletons. The chain employs TRBV6-5 and TRBJ1-6; D might be TRBD1 (6 bases). The TCR was taken from a male donor with ankylosing spondylitis or in good health (not recorded which). What was sequenced was blood, either unsorted or a sorted T cell fraction (not recorded which). The CDR3, as DNA: TGTGCCAGCAGTTTAGGGACCACAGGGTCGACACCCCTCCACTTT. It yields the protein CASSLGTTGSTPLHF.